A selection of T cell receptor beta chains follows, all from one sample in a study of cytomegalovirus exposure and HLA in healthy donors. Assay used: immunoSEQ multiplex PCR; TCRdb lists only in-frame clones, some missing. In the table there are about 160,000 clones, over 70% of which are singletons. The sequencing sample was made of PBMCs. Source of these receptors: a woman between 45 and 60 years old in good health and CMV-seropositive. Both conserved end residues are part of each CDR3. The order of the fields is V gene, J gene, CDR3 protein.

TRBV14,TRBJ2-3,CASSPPGLLNFSDTQYF
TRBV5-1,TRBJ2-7,CASSFNRGREYEQYF
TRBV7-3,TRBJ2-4,CASSVRGTGGDIQYF
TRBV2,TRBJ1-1,CASNRDTGSGEAFF
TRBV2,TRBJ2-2,CASSLTGANTGELFF
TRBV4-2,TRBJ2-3,CASSQLRPDTQYF
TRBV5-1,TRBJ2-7,CASSLTGSYEQYF
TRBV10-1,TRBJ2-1,CASSDSRGSINEQFF
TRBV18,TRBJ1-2,CASSPRPTGEDGYTF
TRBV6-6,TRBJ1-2,CASSWAGEGAGYTF
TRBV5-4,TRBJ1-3,CASSFDRGPGNTIYF
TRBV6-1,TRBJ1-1,CASSEKRGEAFF